These 4 T cell receptor beta chains were sequenced from one sample in a study of CD8 T cells in Susac syndrome. RNA in amounts of about 0.5 to 1 ug was reverse transcribed with random hexamers. TCRdb re-analysed the immunoSEQ multiplex PCR reads in MiXCR, keeping a single row per CDR3 protein. This sample has 150,000 or so distinct CDR3 sequences, with 85% to 95% found just once. Material for sequencing was CD8+ T cells from PBMCs. The source is a human donor with multiple sclerosis.

The chain has TRBV13 and TRBJ1-2; tentatively, D is TRBD1 (6 bases). V lost 0 bases and J 3 bases, leaving 11 bases between the germline ends. Germline CDR1 and CDR2: PRHDT and FYEKMQ (reference sequence). CDR3 size: 15 residues. The DNA for the CDR3 is TGTGCCAGCAGCTTAGGACAGGGAGTCGACTATGGCTACACCTTC. Protein sequence: CASSLGQGVDYGYTF.

The chain employs TRBV3-1 and TRBJ2-1; D gene unclear. Looked up from germline, CDR1 is LGHDT and CDR2 is YNNKEL (reference sequence). Deletions cut 0 bases from V and 8 bases from J, with 14 bases between. This CDR3 contains 15 residues. The CDR3 loop is CASSQEGLGKDEQFF. CDR3 DNA: TGTGCCAGCAGCCAAGAGGGTCTGGGTAAGGATGAGCAGTTCTTC.

Remarks on this clonotype: One end of the junction fails to match germline, which may point to a read error. This rearrangement joins TRBV3-1 to TRBJ1-1; D is perhaps TRBD1 (5 bases). Germline CDR1 is LGHDT and CDR2 is YNNKEL (reference sequence). The CDR3 sequence is 14 residues long. The CDR3 loop is CASSQEGLGTETFF. In DNA form, the CDR3 reads TGTGCCAGCAGCCAAGAGGGGCTGGGCACTGAAACTTTCTTT.

This clonotype was observed once. This sequence joins TRBV13 and TRBJ2-3, with D tentatively TRBD2 (5 bases). V gave up 6 bases and J gave up 2 bases, with 9 bases separating them. From germline, CDR1 is PRHDT and CDR2 FYEKMQ (reference sequence). The length of the CDR3 is 13 residues. The CDR3 DNA follows: TGTGCCAGCAGGGACTCCCCCACAGATACGCAGTATTTT. This encodes CASRDSPTDTQYF.